This TCR beta chain was captured in a study of T-cell reconstitution after alpha-beta-depleted transplantation in children. Findings and caveats of the study: About two months after transplant, alpha-beta T cells reportedly came from several hundred expanded graft clones.

Unique molecular identifiers were built into the TCRbeta library. TCRdb reprocessed the PCR reads via MiXCR and lists one record per CDR3 protein. The table lists about 900,000 distinct CDR3 sequences, about 29% of them singletons. This clonotype turned up a few times. Its antigen is not known. J was trimmed by 2 bases and V by 1 base; bases with no gene match: 5. There are 16 residues in the CDR3. Germline V CDR1 and CDR2: MGHRA, YSYEKL. The source material was PBMCs, mostly from graft donor cells, sampled 360 days after TCRalphabeta/CD19-depleted stem cell transplant. This sequence originates from a boy in the first two years of life who had a stem cell transplant for SCID, so the T cells may come from the graft donor. This chain uses TRBV4-1 with TRBJ2-7; 10 bases align to TRBD1. Written as DNA, the CDR3 is TGCGCCAGCAGCCAAGTACCGGGACAGGGGACCTACGAGCAGTACTTC. Protein sequence: CASSQVPGQGTYEQYF.